What follows are 24 T cell receptor beta chains derived from one specimen sequenced in a study of blood T cells in healthy people across ages. Sample-barcoded 5' priming and a J-beta primer mix drove a second PCR of 7 to 11 cycles. Using its own MiXCR run on the 5' RACE reads, TCRdb lists one record per CDR3 protein. The sample contains about 830,000 distinct CDR3 sequences, over 45% of which appear only once. Sequenced: blood. These receptors originate from a man aged 25 to 45 in good health.

The chain carries TRBV5-4 and TRBJ2-1; D might be TRBD2 (7 bases). Between the trimmed V and J ends, which lost 3 bases and 11 bases, there was a span of 18 bases. CDR1 and CDR2 (germline): SGHNT, YYREEE (reference sequence). This CDR3 region has 14 residues. The CDR3: CASSYGGAVRKQFF. The CDR3 DNA is TGTGCCAGCAGCTATGGGGGGGCCGTTCGGAAGCAGTTCTTC.

In its sample, this clonotype was seen a few times. The J gene is TRBJ2-1, the V gene TRBV6-6; 8 nucleotides line up with TRBD2. V lost 4 bases and J lost 10; bases outside the gene matches: 3. CDR1 and CDR2 from the germline V gene are MNHNY and SVGAGI (reference sequence). The CDR3 has 12 residues. The DNA for the CDR3 is TGTGCCAGCAGTTTGGTAGCGGGGGAGCAGTTCTTC. Translating gives CASSLVAGEQFF.

This clonotype was counted a few times. V gene TRBV7-2 combines with J gene TRBJ2-7; D is possibly TRBD1 or TRBD2 (5 bases each). CDR1 and CDR2 from the germline V gene are SGHTA and FQGNSA. The CDR3 loop spans 14 amino acids. V was clipped by 5 bases and J by 2 bases, with 13 bases between them. CDR3 residues: CASSVGTYAYEQYF. Written as DNA, the CDR3 is TGTGCCAGCAGCGTAGGGACGTATGCCTACGAGCAGTACTTC.

This clonotype was found a few times. The chain recombines TRBV29-1 with TRBJ2-1; no clear D gene. This CDR3 comprises 10 residues. CDR1 is SQVTM, CDR2 ANQGSEA, per germline. Trimming pared 3 bases from V and 15 bases from J, leaving 12 bases between. The CDR3 nucleotides are TGCAGCGTTGAGGTTCGCGACCCGTTCTTC. This encodes CSVEVRDPFF.

This clonotype appeared once. The rearrangement links TRBV28 to TRBJ2-5; 9 bases align to TRBD2. Germline trimming cut 3 bases from V and 5 bases from J; bases unmatched to any gene: 22. The germline CDR1 and CDR2 sequences are MDHEN and SYDVKM. This CDR3 has 20 amino acids. CDR3 DNA: TGTGCCAGCAGTTTCTCACTTAGCGGGAGAGTCAGGGTCGACGAGGAGACCCAGTACTTC. Translating it yields CASSFSLSGRVRVDEETQYF.

This clonotype was recorded at least ten times. The gene calls are TRBV7-2 and TRBJ1-1; tentatively, D is TRBD1 (5 bases). There are 13 residues in the CDR3. V was trimmed by 2 bases and J by 3 bases, leaving 7 bases between them. CDR1 and CDR2 (germline): SGHTA, FQGNSA. Here the CDR3 DNA reads TGTGCCAGCAGCTTACAGGGCGACACTGAAGCTTTCTTT. Protein product: CASSLQGDTEAFF. Filled out from reference TRBV7-2 and TRBJ1-1, the complete variable domain reads GAGVSQSPSNKVTEKGKDVELRCDPISGHTALYWYRQSLGQGLEFLIYFQGNSAPDKSGLPSDRFSAERTGGSVSTLTIQRTQQEDSAVYLCASSLQGDTEAFFGQGTRLTVV.

Regarding this clonotype: Mismatch with germline at one junction end may stem from a read error. V gene TRBV5-1 combines with J gene TRBJ2-5; no definite D call. The CDR3 consists of 13 residues. Germline CDR1 SGHRS, CDR2 YFSETQ. CDR3 residues: CAGSTGTQETQYF. CDR3 DNA sequence: TGCGCCGGCAGCACTGGAACCCAAGAGACCCAGTACTTC.

This clonotype appeared a few times. The chain is built from TRBV25-1 and TRBJ2-6, with 8 bases matching TRBD1. Trimming at V came to 8 bases and at J to 4 bases, leaving 10 bases not matched to a gene. The CDR3 runs 16 residues. Germline assignment: CDR1 MGHDK and CDR2 SYGVNS. The chain's CDR3 is CASGRQGLDGANVLTF. The CDR3 nucleotides are TGTGCCAGCGGAAGACAGGGGCTTGACGGGGCCAACGTCCTGACTTTC.

The genes are TRBV5-4 and TRBJ2-7, with D unresolved. CDR1 and CDR2 (germline): SGHNT, YYREEE (reference sequence). The CDR3 has 14 residues. Trimming cost V 2 bases and J 5 bases, with 14 bases left between them. The CDR3 sequence: CASSFDGRSDEQYF. For the CDR3, the DNA is TGTGCCAGCAGCTTTGATGGACGTTCCGACGAGCAGTACTTC.

This chain connects TRBV3-1 to TRBJ2-1; D possibly corresponds to TRBD2 (5 bases). CDR1 and CDR2 from the germline V gene are LGHDT and YNNKEL (reference sequence). Between the trimmed V and J ends, which lost 4 bases and 8 bases, there was a span of 15 bases. This CDR3 has 14 amino acids. CDR3 sequence reads: CASSPDPISDEQFF. Here the CDR3 DNA reads TGTGCCAGCAGCCCCGACCCCATTAGCGATGAGCAGTTCTTC.

The chain recombines TRBV6-1 with TRBJ1-1; D gene uncertain. The V gene's germline CDR1 is MNHNS and CDR2 SASEGT. Trimming shortened V by 6 bases and J by 0 bases, and 8 bases separated the two germline ends. The CDR3 totals 13 residues. CDR3 DNA: TGTGCCAGCAGGCAACAGATGAACACTGAAGCTTTCTTT. Translated, it gives CASRQQMNTEAFF.

V is TRBV13 and J is TRBJ2-5, with 8 bases that match TRBD2. V lost 3 bases, J lost 2 bases, and 8 bases stayed unmatched. CDR1 is PRHDT and CDR2 is FYEKMQ in the germline V gene (reference sequence). The CDR3 sequence is 16 residues long. CDR3 DNA sequence: TGTGCCAGCAGCTTTCGAGGACAGCGGGGGCAAGAGACCCAGTACTTC. This translates into CASSFRGQRGQETQYF.

The rearrangement joins TRBV7-3 to TRBJ2-7; 9 positions agree with TRBD2. V gave up 5 bases and J gave up 5 bases; unmatched junction bases: 10. The CDR3 sequence is 15 residues long. Germline CDR1 is SGHTA and CDR2 is FQGTGA. CDR3 sequence: CASSLYSGSQDEQYF. Here the CDR3 DNA reads TGTGCCAGCAGCCTCTATAGCGGGAGTCAGGACGAGCAGTACTTC.

This chain links TRBV4-3 with TRBJ2-5; D gene ambiguous. Trimming stripped 0 bases from V and 11 bases from J, with 22 bases between. This CDR3 has 16 amino acids. Germline CDR1 reads LGHNA; CDR2 reads YSLEER. CDR3: CASSQDPGGPYNEQYF. The CDR3 DNA follows: TGCGCCAGCAGCCAAGACCCTGGCGGTCCGTACAATGAGCAGTACTTC.

This clonotype occurred a few times. V gene TRBV5-1 combines with J gene TRBJ2-1, with D possibly being TRBD2 (5 bases). Germline assignment: CDR1 SGHRS and CDR2 YFSETQ. The ends were cut back, 4 bases at V and 8 bases at J, with 28 bases in the middle. The CDR3 has 18 amino acids. CDR3: CASSPSLLGLGRADEQFF. In DNA, the CDR3 is TGCGCCAGCAGCCCATCACTACTAGGCCTCGGGCGTGCGGATGAGCAGTTCTTC.

This clonotype has more than one count but fewer than ten. This sequence joins TRBV25-1 and TRBJ1-2, with D hard to call. Germline V gene lookup returns CDR1 MGHDK and CDR2 SYGVNS. The V gene lost 5 bases and the J gene lost 4 bases, with 17 bases spanning the gap. This CDR3 has 15 amino acids. CDR3 in amino acids: CASSSNQRGLYGYTF. The CDR3 DNA sequence: TGTGCCAGCAGTTCCAATCAACGTGGCCTCTATGGCTACACCTTC.

The table lists this clonotype with a count of one. The rearrangement uses TRBV10-3 and TRBJ2-5, with 7 bases aligning to TRBD2. The better agreement between TRBJ2-7 and the DNA end casts doubt on the J call. The CDR3 has 12 amino acids. CDR1 is ENHRY and CDR2 is SYGVKD in the germline V gene. For the CDR3, the DNA is TGTGCCATCAGTGAGGGGAGGGACGAGCAGTACTTC. This encodes CAISEGRDEQYF.

The chain uses TRBV7-2 and TRBJ2-1; TRBD2 aligns across 11 bases. Per the germline V gene, CDR1 is SGHTA and CDR2 is FQGNSA. CDR3 length equals 15 residues. V gave up 7 bases and J gave up 4 bases; unmatched junction bases: 6. CDR3 sequence: CASTLTSGRYNEQFF. DNA of the CDR3: TGTGCCAGCACCCTTACTAGCGGGAGATACAATGAGCAGTTCTTC.

The sample holds many counts of this clonotype. The chain has TRBV4-2 and TRBJ2-7, with 7 bases identical to TRBD1. The trim removed 3 bases at V and 3 bases at J, leaving 5 bases unmatched. CDR3 length equals 14 residues. The germline gives CDR1 LGHNA, CDR2 YNFKEQ. The CDR3, as DNA: TGTGCCAGCAGCCATGGGACAGCCGGCTACGAGCAGTACTTC. It codes for CASSHGTAGYEQYF.

The chain links TRBV7-8 to TRBJ1-6, with 7 bases fitting TRBD1. In germline, CDR1 is SGHVS, CDR2 FQNEAQ. Unmatched junction bases numbered 8, after V lost 4 bases and J lost 8 bases. This CDR3 comprises 15 residues. The CDR3 sequence: CASSSSGTVHSPLHF. CDR3 sequence (DNA): TGTGCCAGCAGCTCGTCCGGGACAGTCCATTCACCCCTCCACTTT.

This chain uses TRBV6-6 with TRBJ1-2; TRBD1 agrees at 7 bases. Trimming cost V 11 bases and J 4 bases; bases outside gene matches: 7. The CDR3 runs 12 residues. In germline, CDR1 is MNHNY, CDR2 SVGAGI (reference sequence). CDR3 in DNA: TGTGCCGGCCAGACAGGGATCTATGGCTACACCTTC. It specifies CAGQTGIYGYTF.

The chain has TRBV6-2 or TRBV6-3 and TRBJ1-5; perhaps TRBD1 as D (5 bases). This CDR3 spans 14 amino acids. V gave up 7 bases and J gave up 7 bases, with 17 bases separating them. Looked up from germline, CDR1 is MNHEY and CDR2 is SVGEGT. The CDR3 loop reads CASNWGGEGQPQHF. The DNA of the CDR3 is TGTGCCAGCAACTGGGGCGGGGAGGGGCAGCCCCAGCATTTT.

The chain uses TRBV20-1 and TRBJ1-1, with D unresolved. Germline CDR1 reads DFQATT; CDR2 reads SNEGSKA (reference sequence). The germline V and J ends were trimmed by 6 bases and 1 base, with 6 bases remaining between them. This CDR3 is 11 amino acids long. DNA for the CDR3: TGCAGTGCCCCGGGGAACACTGAAGCTTTCTTT. This sequence encodes CSAPGNTEAFF.

The rearrangement joins TRBV7-3 to TRBJ2-1, with TRBD2 as a possible D gene (5 bases). Germline V CDR1 and CDR2: SGHTA, FQGTGA. The V end lost 3 bases, the J end lost 3 bases, and 12 bases lay between the germline ends. The CDR3 length is 15 residues. This CDR3 reads CASSLDRGDYNEQFF. The DNA of the CDR3 is TGTGCCAGCAGCTTGGATCGGGGAGACTACAATGAGCAGTTCTTC.